One and the same sample provided the 6 T cell receptor beta chains below, sequenced in a study of spatial heterogeneity in lung cancer. Time point specified: blood at routine non-recurrence follow-up after resection. Whole RNA, isolated from tumor, nontumor lung or frozen PBMC, was sequenced without prior sorting. TCRdb recomputed calls from the 5' RACE reads with MiXCR, one row per CDR3 protein. This table holds around 110,000 distinct CDR3 sequences, about 12% found once. The sample was PBMCs, taken at follow-up. These receptors were obtained from a male donor with early-stage non-small cell lung cancer.

This chain uses TRBV5-1 with TRBJ2-3; D uncertain. Germline values: CDR1 SGHRS, CDR2 YFSETQ. The CDR3 spans 15 residues. Trimming shortened V by 4 bases and J by 1 base, and 13 bases separated the two germline ends. The DNA for the CDR3 is TGCGCCAGCAGCCTAAACGGTGGAGGCACAGATACGCAGTATTTT. It yields the protein CASSLNGGGTDTQYF.

This clonotype occurred many times. The V gene is TRBV20-1, the J gene TRBJ1-5; D remains unclear. Germline lookup yields CDR1 DFQATT and CDR2 SNEGSKA (reference sequence). Trimming cost V 3 bases and J 3 bases, with 9 bases left between them. The CDR3 totals 13 residues. This CDR3 is CSASLGANQPQHF. DNA for the CDR3: TGCAGTGCTAGCCTCGGTGCCAATCAGCCCCAGCATTTT.

This clonotype was found a few times. In nucleotides, the CDR3 is TGCAGTGCCCTTTCCGGGACAGCAATCTCCTACGAGCAGTACTTC. Protein product: CSALSGTAISYEQYF. The chain carries TRBV20-1 and TRBJ2-7; TRBD1 aligns across 7 bases. The germline gives CDR1 DFQATT, CDR2 SNEGSKA (reference sequence). The CDR3 covers 15 residues. V was clipped by 6 bases and J by 0 bases; unmatched bases: 11.

The CDR3 bases are TGCGCCAGCAGCTTGGAGTGGGCTGTTTACAATGAGCAGTTCTTC. The encoded protein is CASSLEWAVYNEQFF. This rearrangement joins TRBV5-1 to TRBJ2-1; D unresolved. V was trimmed by 0 bases and J by 4 bases, leaving 11 bases between them. This CDR3 is built from 15 residues. Germline V gene data show CDR1 as SGHRS and CDR2 as YFSETQ.

The table lists this clonotype with many counts. This sequence joins TRBV5-6 and TRBJ2-6; D not resolved. CDR1 is SGHDT, CDR2 YYEEEE, per germline. Deletions cut 4 bases from V and 0 bases from J, with 5 bases between. This CDR3 comprises 14 residues. In DNA form, the CDR3 reads TGTGCCAGCAGCGCAATCTCTGGGGCCAACGTCCTGACTTTC. It encodes CASSAISGANVLTF.

This clonotype was detected only a few times. This chain connects TRBV23-1 to TRBJ2-3; D possibly corresponds to TRBD2 (5 bases). TRBV23-1 has ORF status, its function being uncertain. The CDR3 is made up of 16 amino acids. V lost 1 base to trimming and J lost 6 bases, with 17 bases between them. CDR3 protein: CASSQCAEGPADTQYF. In DNA, the CDR3 is TGCGCCAGCAGTCAATGCGCTGAGGGCCCGGCGGATACGCAGTATTTT.